Each of the 27 T cell receptor beta chains below was sequenced from the same sample in a study of Graves' ophthalmopathy and Graves' hyperthyroidism. Amplified material comprised TCR beta CDR3 regions derived from RNA transcripts. The workflow started with a first-round RT-PCR run with HTBI primers and then moved on to a second-round multiplex PCR. TCRdb reanalysed the multiplex PCR reads using MiXCR and keeps one entry per CDR3 protein. This table holds roughly 400,000 distinct CDR3 sequences, approximately 18% found once. The sample comprised peripheral blood. Receptors originate from an adult woman with stable Graves' hyperthyroidism.

The sample holds many counts of this clonotype. The genes are TRBV12-3 or TRBV12-4 and TRBJ1-1; D unresolved. V lost 3 bases to trimming and J lost 1 base, with 6 bases between them. The CDR3 contains 13 residues. CDR3 sequence: CASSLDANTEAFF. DNA of the CDR3: TGTGCCAGCAGTTTGGATGCGAACACTGAAGCTTTCTTT.

This clonotype was observed at least ten times. The V and J genes are TRBV28 and TRBJ1-1; unclear D gene. Looked up from germline, CDR1 is MDHEN and CDR2 is SYDVKM. The CDR3 has 11 amino acids. V shed 1 base and J shed 10 bases, with 7 bases lying between them. The CDR3 sequence: CASSLSTSAFF. The CDR3 DNA reads TGTGCCAGCAGTTTATCGACGTCAGCTTTCTTT.

Only a few counts were recorded for this clonotype. The genes are TRBV24-1 and TRBJ1-1; TRBD1 matches at 9 bases. The trim removed 1 base at V and 2 bases at J, leaving 10 bases unmatched. The CDR3 covers 18 residues. CDR1 and CDR2 (germline): KGHDR, SFDVKD. For the CDR3, the DNA is TGTGCCACCAGTGATTTACCAAGACAGGGGGGGAAAAACACTGAAGCTTTCTTT. Its protein is CATSDLPRQGGKNTEAFF.

The sample holds many counts of this clonotype. The rearrangement links TRBV12-3 or TRBV12-4 to TRBJ1-5, with D unresolved. Trimming removed 5 bases at V and 7 bases at J, with 12 bases between. This CDR3 region has 13 residues. The CDR3 nucleotides read TGTGCCAGCAGTCCCTTACTTCAGCAGCCCCAGCATTTT. The encoded protein is CASSPLLQQPQHF.

J is TRBJ2-5 and V is TRBV18; 8 bases are a match to TRBD1. The CDR3 consists of 15 residues. V lost 6 bases, J lost 4 bases, and 10 bases stayed unmatched. The germline V gene has CDR1 KGHSH and CDR2 LQKENI. CDR3 protein: CASSLDRGDGETQYF. The CDR3 DNA reads as TGTGCCAGCTCTCTAGACAGGGGAGACGGAGAGACCCAGTACTTC.

This clonotype was found many times. This rearrangement joins TRBV12-3 or TRBV12-4 to TRBJ2-7, with unresolved D. CDR3 length: 14 amino acids. Trimming left V 6 bases short and J 2 bases short, with 14 bases between. CDR3 coding DNA: TGTGCCAGCAGCCAGACGCTTCTACCCTACGAGCAGTACTTC. This sequence encodes CASSQTLLPYEQYF.

This clonotype appeared many times. The chain has TRBV7-3 and TRBJ2-7; a possible D gene is TRBD2 (5 bases). Per germline, CDR1 SGHTA and CDR2 FQGTGA. The CDR3 totals 12 residues. V shed 5 bases and J shed 9 bases, with 14 bases lying between them. In DNA form, the CDR3 reads TGTGCCAGCAGCCCCGGGGAAGGGAGGCAGTACTTC. It specifies CASSPGEGRQYF.

This clonotype was detected many times. The rearrangement joins TRBV4-1 to TRBJ2-5, with D possibly called TRBD1 or TRBD2 (6 bases each). V was trimmed by 3 bases and J by 8 bases, leaving 10 bases between them. Germline CDR1 and CDR2: MGHRA and YSYEKL. The CDR3 is made up of 12 amino acids. CDR3: CASSQGGGTQYF. DNA for the CDR3: TGCGCCAGCAGCCAGGGGGGCGGAACCCAGTACTTC.

The chain is built from TRBV12-3 or TRBV12-4 and TRBJ2-2; 13 nucleotides agree with TRBD2. Trimming cost V 3 bases and J 4 bases; bases outside gene matches: 2. The CDR3 spans 16 residues. The DNA for the CDR3 is TGTGCCAGCAGTTTGGGACTAGCGGGACCCACCGGGGAGCTGTTTTTT. It yields the protein CASSLGLAGPTGELFF.

As for this clonotype: A read error may explain this, as a much larger clone is one base away. The J gene is TRBJ1-5, the V gene TRBV20-1, with 9 positions matching TRBD1. The CDR3 runs 15 residues. J gave up 6 bases and V 1 base, and 7 bases lay outside the gene matches. From germline, CDR1 is DFQATT and CDR2 SNEGSKA (reference sequence). The CDR3 nucleotides read TGCAGTGCTAGAGGGGGGACAGGGCATATTCAGCCCCAGCATTTT. This sequence encodes CSARGGTGHIQPQHF.

This clonotype was counted at least ten times. V is TRBV28 and J is TRBJ1-6, with TRBD1 matching over 7 bases. CDR1 and CDR2 from the germline V gene are MDHEN and SYDVKM. Unmatched junction bases numbered 11, after V lost 5 bases and J lost 10 bases. The CDR3 length is 15 residues. The CDR3 loop reads CASSPGGGRVSPLHF. Written as DNA, the CDR3 is TGTGCCAGCAGTCCAGGGGGGGGTCGGGTGTCACCCCTCCACTTT. Full variable domain (rest looked up from reference TRBV28 and TRBJ1-6): DVKVTQSSRYLVKRTGEKVFLECVQDMDHENMFWYRQDPGLGLRLIYFSYDVKMKEKGDIPEGYSVSREKKERFSLILESASTNQTSMYLCASSPGGGRVSPLHFGNGTRLTVT.

This clonotype was recorded at least ten times. This CDR3 reads CASSLVGQTETQYF. CDR3 nucleotides: TGCGCCAGCAGCTTGGTGGGGCAGACAGAGACCCAGTACTTC. The J gene is TRBJ2-5, the V gene TRBV5-1; a weak D match, TRBD1 (5 bases). Per the germline V gene, CDR1 is SGHRS and CDR2 is YFSETQ. Trimming removed 0 bases at V and 4 bases at J, with 10 bases between. The CDR3 spans 14 residues.

This clonotype has a count of ten or more. The chain has TRBV20-1 and TRBJ2-7; 7 nucleotides align to TRBD1. CDR1 is DFQATT and CDR2 is SNEGSKA in the germline V gene (reference sequence). The V segment lost 2 bases and the J segment 1 base; nucleotides outside the gene matches: 11. The CDR3 has 16 amino acids. The CDR3 coding sequence is TGCAGTGCTAGACCCAAGACAGGGATTAAATCCTACGAGCAGTACTTC. Its protein is CSARPKTGIKSYEQYF.

About this clonotype: This may come from a read error, since a much larger clone is one base off. The chain has TRBV15 and TRBJ2-7; D call uncertain. Germline CDR1 reads LNHNV; CDR2 reads YYDKDF (reference sequence). The ends were cut back, 1 base at V and 3 bases at J, with 10 bases in the middle. The CDR3 contains 14 residues. CDR3 sequence (DNA): TGTGCCACCAGCAGAGCGGGTCGATACTACGAGCAGTACTTC. Its protein product is CATSRAGRYYEQYF.

This rearrangement joins TRBV28 to TRBJ2-7, with TRBD2 matching 13 bases. The V gene end was trimmed by 5 bases and the J gene end by 3 bases; junction bases not matched to a gene: 10. Germline values: CDR1 MDHEN, CDR2 SYDVKM. CDR3 length: 17 amino acids. The CDR3, as DNA: TGTGCCAGCAGTAAACTAGCGGGAGGGGGAGGGGTCTACGAGCAGTACTTC. It specifies CASSKLAGGGGVYEQYF.

This chain connects TRBV6-5 to TRBJ2-7; D may be TRBD1 (6 bases). CDR1 MNHEY and CDR2 SVGAGI come from the germline V gene. Deletions cut 0 bases from V and 2 bases from J, with 11 bases between. The CDR3 covers 15 residues. CDR3 sequence: CASSYSDSQPYEQYF. The CDR3 DNA sequence: TGTGCCAGCAGTTACTCGGACAGCCAACCCTACGAGCAGTACTTC.

On this clonotype: One base away lies a much larger clone, so this may be a sequencing read error. The J gene is TRBJ2-7, the V gene TRBV5-1, with TRBD2 as a possible D gene (6 bases). The germline V gene encodes CDR1 SGHRS and CDR2 YFSETQ. V was trimmed by 5 bases and J by 6 bases, leaving 21 bases between them. This CDR3 region has 15 residues. CDR3: CASRIPIGQEGEQYF. The CDR3 nucleotides are TGCGCCAGCAGAATCCCAATCGGTCAGGAGGGCGAGCAGTACTTC.

At least ten counts were recorded for this clonotype. The chain carries TRBV15 and TRBJ2-7, with a possible D match to TRBD2 (7 bases). CDR3 length equals 15 residues. Germline CDR1 is LNHNV and CDR2 is YYDKDF (reference sequence). V dropped 0 bases and J dropped 4 bases, with 13 bases sitting between them. The CDR3 here is CATSRDGGAGYEQYF. DNA for the CDR3: TGTGCCACCAGCAGAGATGGGGGGGCGGGGTACGAGCAGTACTTC.

The table lists this clonotype with many counts. The chain recombines TRBV2 with TRBJ1-2; D is uncertain. Trimming took off 7 bases at V and 4 bases at J, with 16 bases between the two ends. There are 14 residues in the CDR3. Germline lookup yields CDR1 SNHLY and CDR2 FYNNEI. The DNA for the CDR3 is TGTGCCAGCAAGGGCTACCAGGTAGTCTATGGCTACACCTTC. Protein product: CASKGYQVVYGYTF. Supplemented by reference TRBV2 and TRBJ1-2, the full variable domain reads EPEVTQTPSHQVTQMGQEVILRCVPISNHLYFYWYRQILGQKVEFLVSFYNNEISEKSEIFDDQFSVERPDGSNFTLKIRSTKLEDSAMYFCASKGYQVVYGYTFGSGTRLTVV.

This clonotype was seen ten or more times. This chain uses TRBV20-1 with TRBJ2-7; D call uncertain. The V gene lost 0 bases and the J gene lost 2 bases, with 8 bases spanning the gap. CDR3 size: 13 residues. The germline CDR1 and CDR2 sequences are DFQATT and SNEGSKA (reference sequence). The CDR3 DNA follows: TGCAGTGCTAGAGATCCCTTGACCTACGAGCAGTACTTC. Protein product: CSARDPLTYEQYF.

The gene calls are TRBV28 and TRBJ2-7, with 14 bases fitting TRBD2. The CDR3 is 16 amino acids. Germline trimming cut 5 bases from V and 7 bases from J; bases unmatched to any gene: 10. Germline V gene data show CDR1 as MDHEN and CDR2 as SYDVKM. CDR3 loop: CASSNPLGLAGDEQYF. In DNA form, the CDR3 reads TGTGCCAGCAGTAACCCACTGGGACTAGCGGGAGATGAGCAGTACTTC. The full variable domain, rest sourced from reference TRBV28 and TRBJ2-7, is DVKVTQSSRYLVKRTGEKVFLECVQDMDHENMFWYRQDPGLGLRLIYFSYDVKMKEKGDIPEGYSVSREKKERFSLILESASTNQTSMYLCASSNPLGLAGDEQYFGPGTRLTVT.

Many counts were recorded for this clonotype. The V call is TRBV11-2, the J call TRBJ2-7; D gene unclear. Trimming pared 0 bases from V and 4 bases from J, leaving 7 bases between. CDR1 and CDR2 from the germline V gene are SGHAT and FQNNGV. CDR3 length: 13 residues. CDR3 loop: CASSLDYLYEQYF. CDR3 coding DNA: TGTGCCAGCAGCTTAGACTACCTTTACGAGCAGTACTTC.

This clonotype showed up many times. The rearrangement links TRBV2 to TRBJ2-7, with 9 bases that match TRBD2. V lost 4 bases, J lost 3 bases, and 4 bases stayed unmatched. Germline V gene data show CDR1 as SNHLY and CDR2 as FYNNEI. The CDR3 extends over 14 amino acids. The CDR3 spells CASSALAGLYEQYF. The CDR3 coding sequence is TGTGCCAGCAGTGCTCTAGCGGGACTCTACGAGCAGTACTTC.

In its sample, this clonotype was seen many times. The chain combines TRBV29-1 with TRBJ1-2; D is uncertain. The CDR3 length is 14 residues. Trimming left V 4 bases short and J 1 base short, with 13 bases between. The germline V gene has CDR1 SQVTM and CDR2 ANQGSEA. CDR3 amino acids: CSVVQPLDNYGYTF. In DNA, the CDR3 is TGCAGCGTTGTCCAACCGCTCGATAACTATGGCTACACCTTC.

This clonotype was seen many times. The V call is TRBV12-3 or TRBV12-4, the J call TRBJ1-1; D is undetermined. CDR3 length equals 13 residues. The V gene lost 4 bases and the J gene lost 4 bases, with 10 bases spanning the gap. CDR3 nucleotides: TGTGCCAGCAGTTCGGAAGGGTTCACTGAAGCTTTCTTT. Its protein is CASSSEGFTEAFF.

The table lists this clonotype with many counts. Here the CDR3 reads CASSLDGSSYNSPLHF. The CDR3 DNA reads TGCGCCAGCAGCTTGGATGGTAGCTCCTATAATTCACCCCTCCACTTT. The rearrangement links TRBV5-1 to TRBJ1-6; D ambiguous. The V and J ends lost 0 bases and 0 bases respectively, with 7 bases between them. This CDR3 has 16 residues. Germline loops: CDR1 SGHRS, CDR2 YFSETQ.

This clonotype was seen ten or more times. The chain couples TRBV29-1 to TRBJ1-3, with D perhaps matching TRBD1 (5 bases). The V end lost 6 bases, the J end lost 6 bases, and 15 bases lay between the germline ends. There are 13 residues in the CDR3. Germline assignment: CDR1 SQVTM and CDR2 ANQGSEA. CDR3: CSVRDGATNTIYF. Here the CDR3 DNA reads TGCAGCGTGAGGGACGGGGCCACAAACACCATATATTTT.